One and the same sample provided the 27 T cell receptor beta chains below, sequenced in a study of shared clonotypes between healthy human individuals. TCRdb keeps only in-frame clones here, not all; method: immunoSEQ multiplex PCR. Altogether over a million clones are present, roughly 96% being singletons, with the ten largest covering approximately 1.1%. The sample consisted of naive CD4+ T cells sorted from blood. Subset described: CD45RA+ positively selected. The receptors here all came from a man aged 25-45 years in good health.

V is TRBV9 and J is TRBJ2-3; D might be TRBD2 (5 bases). CDR1 and CDR2 (germline): SGDLS, YYNGEE. This CDR3 has 13 amino acids. The germline V and J ends were trimmed by 2 bases and 10 bases, with 14 bases remaining between them. CDR3 nucleotide sequence: TGTGCCAGCAGCGTGAGGACCCGGGAATCGCAGTATTTT. It specifies CASSVRTRESQYF.

The V call is TRBV7-2, the J call TRBJ2-7; D perhaps matches TRBD2 (6 bases). V shed 1 base and J shed 4 bases, with 17 bases lying between them. Germline loops: CDR1 SGHTA, CDR2 FQGNSA. CDR3 length: 16 residues. The CDR3: CASSLVGGFFRYEQYF. CDR3 bases: TGTGCCAGCAGCTTAGTAGGAGGGTTTTTTCGGTACGAGCAGTACTTC.

The chain joins TRBV30 to TRBJ2-2, with TRBD2 matching over 12 bases. Germline V CDR1 and CDR2: GTSNPN, SVGIG (reference sequence). The CDR3 has 16 amino acids. V shed 2 bases and J 5 bases; nucleotides not matched to a gene: 6. The CDR3, as DNA: TGTGCCTGGAGTTACGGACTAGCGGGGATAACCGGGGAGCTGTTTTTT. This codes for CAWSYGLAGITGELFF.

Regarding this clone: The sample holds other DNA sequences that translate to the same CDR3. V and J are TRBV5-1 and TRBJ2-1; 8 bases agree with TRBD1. V lost 0 bases to trimming and J lost 3 bases; unmatched junction nucleotides: 2. Per the germline V gene, CDR1 is SGHRS and CDR2 is YFSETQ. This CDR3 contains 15 residues. CDR3 loop: CASSLEGTGYNEQFF. For the CDR3, the DNA is TGCGCCAGCAGCTTGGAGGGGACAGGCTACAATGAGCAGTTCTTC.

The chain carries TRBV11-2 and TRBJ2-1; TRBD2 aligns across 8 bases. J lost 9 bases, V lost 1 base, and 5 bases had no gene match. This CDR3 contains 14 residues. CDR1 and CDR2 from the germline V gene are SGHAT and FQNNGV. CDR3 amino acids: CASSLAGGGGEQFF. The CDR3 bases are TGTGCCAGCAGCTTAGCGGGAGGGGGAGGTGAGCAGTTCTTC.

This rearrangement joins TRBV19 to TRBJ1-5, with D hard to call. The germline gives CDR1 LNHDA, CDR2 SQIVND (reference sequence). The V and J ends lost 7 bases and 7 bases respectively, with 17 bases between them. The CDR3 length is 14 residues. The CDR3 spells CASKFRQSGQPQHF. As DNA, the CDR3 is TGTGCCAGTAAGTTCCGGCAGAGCGGCCAGCCCCAGCATTTT.

The V and J genes are TRBV5-1 and TRBJ2-2, with 7 bases identical to TRBD2. CDR3 length equals 16 residues. The V and J ends lost 0 bases and 7 bases, in that order; junction bases with no gene match: 9. Germline lookup yields CDR1 SGHRS and CDR2 YFSETQ. CDR3 protein: CASSLGLAGDGGELFF. The CDR3 DNA reads TGCGCCAGCAGCTTGGGGTTGGCGGGAGATGGCGGGGAGCTGTTTTTT.

The V gene is TRBV4-3, the J gene TRBJ1-1; no clear D. Looked up from germline, CDR1 is LGHNA and CDR2 is YSLEER. Trimming removed 0 bases at V and 1 base at J, with 12 bases between. The length of the CDR3 is 16 residues. This CDR3 reads CASSQDLGRTNTEAFF. In DNA form, the CDR3 reads TGCGCCAGCAGCCAAGATCTCGGCAGGACGAACACTGAAGCTTTCTTT.

V and J are TRBV25-1 and TRBJ2-1; 14 bases are a match to TRBD2. The CDR3 is 15 amino acids. Germline CDR1 MGHDK, CDR2 SYGVNS. The J segment lost 7 bases and the V segment lost 5 bases, leaving 4 bases of the junction unmatched. The CDR3 nucleotides are TGTGCCAGCAGTAGACTAGCGGGAGGGGAAAATGAGCAGTTCTTC. The encoded protein is CASSRLAGGENEQFF. The entire variable domain, with the rest obtained from reference TRBV25-1 and TRBJ2-1, is as follows: EADIYQTPRYLVIGTGKKITLECSQTMGHDKMYWYQQDPGMELHLIHYSYGVNSTEKGDLSSESTVSRIRTEHFPLTLESARPSHTSQYLCASSRLAGGENEQFFGPGTRLTVL.

This clone has just one count. This chain joins TRBV5-1 and TRBJ1-2, with D maybe TRBD1 (5 bases). V gave up 7 bases and J gave up 2 bases, with 18 bases separating them. Looked up from germline, CDR1 is SGHRS and CDR2 is YFSETQ. This CDR3 spans 15 amino acids. CDR3 region: CASAPVGGGNYGYTF. CDR3 in DNA: TGCGCCAGCGCCCCGGTGGGCGGGGGGAACTATGGCTACACCTTC.

This sequence joins TRBV11-3 and TRBJ2-3, with unresolved D. The germline CDR1 and CDR2 sequences are SGHNT and YENEEA. V lost 5 bases and J lost 2, with 8 bases in between. The CDR3 is made up of 13 amino acids. The CDR3 reads CASSQENTDTQYF. In DNA, the CDR3 is TGTGCCAGCAGCCAGGAAAACACAGATACGCAGTATTTT.

CDR3 loop: CASSEQGGNQPQHF. In DNA, the CDR3 is TGCGCCAGCAGCGAACAAGGAGGTAATCAGCCCCAGCATTTT. The rearrangement uses TRBV5-1 and TRBJ1-5; D is ambiguous. Between the trimmed V and J ends, which lost 4 bases and 4 bases, there was a span of 12 bases. Germline V lookup: CDR1 SGHRS, CDR2 YFSETQ. The CDR3 contains 14 residues.

To note about this clone: The same CDR3 can be traced to other DNA sequences in this sample. CDR3 residues: CASSLTGSGANVLTF. CDR3 in DNA: TGTGCCAGCAGTCTAACAGGGTCTGGGGCCAACGTCCTGACTTTC. The chain combines TRBV28 with TRBJ2-6; tentatively, D is TRBD1 (6 bases). The CDR3 consists of 15 residues. Trimming pared 5 bases from V and 1 base from J, leaving 9 bases between. Germline loops: CDR1 MDHEN, CDR2 SYDVKM.

This clone was counted a single time. The CDR3 here is CASSQFDRANYGYTF. As DNA, the CDR3 is TGCGCCAGCAGCCAATTCGACAGAGCTAACTATGGCTACACCTTC. The chain links TRBV4-3 to TRBJ1-2; perhaps TRBD1 as D (5 bases). This CDR3 spans 15 amino acids. Germline values: CDR1 LGHNA, CDR2 YSLEER. V dropped 2 bases and J dropped 0 bases, with 10 bases sitting between them.

The V call is TRBV30, the J call TRBJ2-6; 12 bases map to TRBD2. There are 19 residues in the CDR3. With 0 bases clipped from V and 0 bases from J, the junction kept 6 bases outside the gene matches. CDR1 and CDR2 from the germline V gene are GTSNPN and SVGIG (reference sequence). The CDR3 coding sequence is TGTGCCTGGAGTGTACGATCTAGCGGGAGGGCCTCTGGGGCCAACGTCCTGACTTTC. Its translation is CAWSVRSSGRASGANVLTF.

J is TRBJ2-3 and V is TRBV5-1, with a possible D match to TRBD2 (5 bases). V lost 0 bases and J lost 7, with 12 bases in between. Germline CDR1 reads SGHRS; CDR2 reads YFSETQ. CDR3 size: 14 residues. The CDR3 is CASSLVLAPNTQYF. CDR3 in DNA: TGCGCCAGCAGCTTGGTTTTAGCGCCTAATACGCAGTATTTT.

This clone came up once. The V and J genes are TRBV7-2 and TRBJ2-7, with a possible D match to TRBD2 (5 bases). This CDR3 is built from 14 residues. V lost 7 bases, J lost 6 bases, and 19 bases lay in between. CDR1 and CDR2 from the germline V gene are SGHTA and FQGNSA. This CDR3 reads CASNKRDRVFEQYF. CDR3 sequence (DNA): TGTGCCAGCAACAAACGGGATAGGGTGTTCGAGCAGTACTTC.

The gene calls are TRBV10-2 and TRBJ1-1, with D perhaps TRBD1 (6 bases). Trimming took off 6 bases at V and 6 bases at J, with 17 bases between the two ends. The germline V gene encodes CDR1 WSHSY and CDR2 SAAADI. This CDR3 is 14 amino acids long. CDR3 bases: TGCGCCAGCAGGGAGGGGCAGGGGATCGCTGAAGCTTTCTTT. Translating it yields CASREGQGIAEAFF.

The gene calls are TRBV7-2 and TRBJ2-1, with 16 bases lining up with TRBD2. From germline, CDR1 is SGHTA and CDR2 FQGNSA. The CDR3 covers 19 residues. The junction had 7 bases not matched to a gene; V was cut back by 5 bases and J by 0 bases. Here the CDR3 DNA reads TGTGCCAGCAGCAAGGGACTAGCGGGAGGGGTCGTCTCCTACAATGAGCAGTTCTTC. Translation gives CASSKGLAGGVVSYNEQFF.

The chain joins TRBV6-5 to TRBJ2-2; D may be TRBD1 (6 bases). V lost 3 bases and J 5 bases, leaving 13 bases between the germline ends. Germline V CDR1 and CDR2: MNHEY, SVGAGI. CDR3 length: 15 residues. The CDR3 DNA reads as TGTGCCAGCAGTTATGGGACACTGGGGACCGGGGAGCTGTTTTTT. Translating it yields CASSYGTLGTGELFF.

This chain links TRBV5-3 with TRBJ1-5; D is possibly TRBD1 (5 bases). TRBV5-3 is treated as an ORF (open reading frame) with a function not yet certain. The CDR3 length is 14 residues. Trimming left V 6 bases short and J 2 bases short, with 12 bases between. This CDR3 is CARNRRVCNQPQHF. DNA for the CDR3: TGTGCCAGAAACCGCAGGGTTTGCAATCAGCCCCAGCATTTT.

The V call is TRBV2, the J call TRBJ1-1; no firm D call. The V end lost 3 bases, the J end lost 9 bases, and 8 bases lay between the germline ends. This CDR3 comprises 11 residues. CDR1 SNHLY and CDR2 FYNNEI come from the germline V gene. CDR3 residues: CASSEAVKAFF. The CDR3 DNA follows: TGTGCCAGCAGTGAGGCGGTCAAAGCTTTCTTT.

The chain has TRBV6-5 and TRBJ2-1; 8 nucleotides align to TRBD2. The germline V gene encodes CDR1 MNHEY and CDR2 SVGAGI. V shed 2 bases and J 13 bases; nucleotides not matched to a gene: 16. This CDR3 is built from 16 residues. In DNA, the CDR3 is TGTGCCAGCAGTTACGAAATTAGCGGGATACCTTATAGTCAGTTCTTC. This codes for CASSYEISGIPYSQFF.

This rearrangement joins TRBV5-1 to TRBJ2-1, with unresolved D. CDR3 size: 12 residues. V shed 1 base and J shed 6 bases, with 5 bases lying between them. Germline V gene data show CDR1 as SGHRS and CDR2 as YFSETQ. Here the CDR3 reads CASSLSINEQFF. CDR3 nucleotide sequence: TGCGCCAGCAGCTTGTCCATCAATGAGCAGTTCTTC.

The chain is built from TRBV19 and TRBJ2-4, with D perhaps TRBD2 (5 bases). CDR3 length: 14 amino acids. The germline gives CDR1 LNHDA, CDR2 SQIVND (reference sequence). V gave up 3 bases and J gave up 7 bases, with 13 bases separating them. DNA of the CDR3: TGTGCCAGTAGTATTTCCGGGAAGCCGAACATTCAGTACTTC. Translating gives CASSISGKPNIQYF.

Here the CDR3 DNA reads TGCAGCGTTGAGGAGGAAGAGACCCAGTACTTC. Translating it yields CSVEEEETQYF. The chain carries TRBV29-1 and TRBJ2-5; a weak D match, TRBD2 (5 bases). Germline assignment: CDR1 SQVTM and CDR2 ANQGSEA. V was trimmed by 3 bases and J by 3 bases, leaving 5 bases between them. The CDR3 runs 11 residues.

The rearrangement links TRBV27 to TRBJ2-2, with D perhaps TRBD1 (6 bases). Trimming left V 10 bases short and J 7 bases short, with 13 bases between. The CDR3 totals 12 residues. Looked up from germline, CDR1 is MNHEY and CDR2 is SMNVEV (reference sequence). The CDR3 sequence: CATGKGDGELFF. DNA for the CDR3: TGTGCCACCGGGAAGGGGGACGGGGAGCTGTTTTTT.